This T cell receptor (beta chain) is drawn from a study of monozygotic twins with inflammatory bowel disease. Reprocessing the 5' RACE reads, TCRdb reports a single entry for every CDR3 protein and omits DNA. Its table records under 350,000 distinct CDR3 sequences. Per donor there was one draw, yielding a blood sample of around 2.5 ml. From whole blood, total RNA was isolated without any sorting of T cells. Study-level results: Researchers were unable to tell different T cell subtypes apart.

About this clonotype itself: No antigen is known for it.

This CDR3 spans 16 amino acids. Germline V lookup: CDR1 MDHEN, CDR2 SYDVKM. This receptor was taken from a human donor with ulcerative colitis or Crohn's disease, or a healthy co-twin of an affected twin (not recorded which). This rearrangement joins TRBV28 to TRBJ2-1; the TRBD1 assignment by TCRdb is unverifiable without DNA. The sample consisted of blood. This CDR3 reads CASRPRTGVQDNEQFF.